The 29 T cell receptor beta chains below come from one sample, sequenced in a study of shared clonotypes between healthy human individuals. Generated by immunoSEQ multiplex PCR, the TCRdb table keeps only in-frame clones and is missing some. Among roughly 2,300,000 clones, about nine tenths were seen once, and the ten largest hold approximately 0.39%. The sample taken for sequencing was naive CD4+ T cells from PBMCs. Subset given: CD45RA+ positively selected. The source is a man aged 18-30 years in good health. Some clones in this sample may be carry-over from other donors' samples.

The chain recombines TRBV30 with TRBJ2-4, with 8 bases matching TRBD2. This CDR3 comprises 18 residues. With 2 bases clipped from V and 0 bases from J, the junction kept 12 bases outside the gene matches. Germline V gene sequence: CDR1 GTSNPN, CDR2 SVGIG (reference sequence). The CDR3: CAWSPSGGGRLAKNIQYF. CDR3 nucleotide sequence: TGTGCCTGGAGTCCCTCTGGTGGCGGGAGGCTAGCCAAAAACATTCAGTACTTC. Looking up the rest from reference TRBV30 and TRBJ2-4 gives the full variable domain: SQTIHQWPATLVQPVGSPLSLECTVEGTSNPNLYWYRQAAGRGLQLLFYSVGIGQISSEVPQNLSASRPQDRQFILSSKKLLLSDSGFYLCAWSPSGGGRLAKNIQYFGAGTRLSVL.

The chain has TRBV7-2 and TRBJ1-5; D is perhaps TRBD1 (5 bases). The CDR3 runs 18 residues. The V gene lost 2 bases and the J gene lost 0 bases, with 17 bases spanning the gap. The germline V gene encodes CDR1 SGHTA and CDR2 FQGNSA. The CDR3 bases are TGTGCCAGCAGCTTAATGTTTTGGGGCCAGGGTAGCAATCAGCCCCAGCATTTT. This sequence encodes CASSLMFWGQGSNQPQHF.

The CDR3 region has the DNA TGTGCCAGCTCACCAGGAGGGGTGACTAATGAAAAACTGTTTTTT. Protein: CASSPGGVTNEKLFF. This rearrangement joins TRBV18 to TRBJ1-4; D is perhaps TRBD1 (5 bases). V was cut by 2 bases and J by 2 bases, with 9 bases left in between. Germline V gene sequence: CDR1 KGHSH, CDR2 LQKENI. The CDR3 runs to 15 residues.

The chain links TRBV28 to TRBJ1-2; D gene ambiguous. Trimming took off 3 bases at V and 4 bases at J, with 9 bases between the two ends. Germline CDR1 and CDR2: MDHEN and SYDVKM. The CDR3 has 13 amino acids. CDR3 bases: TGTGCCAGCAGTTTCGGGAGAGCCTATGGCTACACCTTC. Its translation: CASSFGRAYGYTF.

The chain employs TRBV25-1 and TRBJ2-3; D uncertain. Trimming pared 5 bases from V and 4 bases from J, leaving 4 bases between. This CDR3 is 11 amino acids long. Germline assignment: CDR1 MGHDK and CDR2 SYGVNS. CDR3 residues: CASSRADTQYF. The CDR3 region has the DNA TGTGCCAGCAGTCGGGCAGATACGCAGTATTTT.

This clone was seen once. This sequence joins TRBV6-1 and TRBJ2-7; 10 bases line up with TRBD1. After removal of 6 bases from V and 2 bases from J, the junction contained 4 bases not matched to a gene. Looked up from germline, CDR1 is MNHNS and CDR2 is SASEGT. The CDR3 is 14 residues long. The CDR3 reads CASRSGTGAYEQYF. Here the CDR3 DNA reads TGTGCCAGCAGGTCGGGGACAGGGGCCTACGAGCAGTACTTC.

This clone has a single count. The genes are TRBV27 and TRBJ2-1, with TRBD2 identical over 9 bases. V lost 2 bases to trimming and J lost 2 bases; unmatched junction nucleotides: 10. The CDR3 runs 18 residues. In germline, CDR1 is MNHEY, CDR2 SMNVEV (reference sequence). This CDR3 is CASSLRGGGGAPYNEQFF. For the CDR3, the DNA is TGTGCCAGCAGTTTAAGGGGCGGGGGGGGAGCGCCCTACAATGAGCAGTTCTTC.

The V gene is TRBV7-2, the J gene TRBJ2-7; TRBD1 matches 9 bases. In germline, CDR1 is SGHTA, CDR2 FQGNSA. V gave up 7 bases and J gave up 2 bases; unmatched junction bases: 9. This CDR3 is 15 amino acids long. Here the CDR3 DNA reads TGTGCCAGCATTACGCCGGGACAGGGAACCTACGAGCAGTACTTC. Translation gives CASITPGQGTYEQYF.

This sequence joins TRBV29-1 and TRBJ1-1; possibly TRBD1 for D (6 bases). CDR3 size: 15 residues. CDR1 SQVTM and CDR2 ANQGSEA come from the germline V gene. Trimming left V 6 bases short and J 1 base short, with 18 bases between. This CDR3 is CSVSKMVDRNTEAFF. The CDR3 bases are TGCAGCGTAAGCAAAATGGTGGACAGGAACACTGAAGCTTTCTTT. Full variable domain (missing parts from reference TRBV29-1 and TRBJ1-1): SAVISQKPSRDICQRGTSLTIQCQVDSQVTMMFWYRQQPGQSLTLIATANQGSEATYESGFVIDKFPISRPNLTFSTLTVSNMSPEDSSIYLCSVSKMVDRNTEAFFGQGTRLTVV.

The V gene is TRBV6-5, the J gene TRBJ1-5; D is possibly TRBD1 (5 bases). Trimming shortened V by 3 bases and J by 6 bases, and 15 bases separated the two germline ends. Germline assignment: CDR1 MNHEY and CDR2 SVGAGI. This CDR3 is 15 amino acids long. The CDR3 bases are TGTGCCAGCAGTTATCAGGGTAGGATCAGTCAGCCCCAGCATTTT. Encoded protein: CASSYQGRISQPQHF.

V is TRBV2 and J is TRBJ2-6, with TRBD1 matching 8 bases. The CDR3 has 15 residues. Looked up from germline, CDR1 is SNHLY and CDR2 is FYNNEI. The V segment lost 7 bases and the J segment 2 bases; nucleotides outside the gene matches: 4. The CDR3 loop reads CASITDRAGANVLTF. The CDR3 region has the DNA TGTGCCAGCATCACGGACAGGGCTGGGGCCAACGTCCTGACTTTC.

The V gene is TRBV9, the J gene TRBJ1-5; 9 positions agree with TRBD1. CDR1 SGDLS and CDR2 YYNGEE come from the germline V gene. This CDR3 is 14 amino acids long. V lost 4 bases and J lost 7; bases outside the gene matches: 6. The CDR3 nucleotides read TGTGCCAGCAGCACGACAGGGGGGGGCCAGCCCCAGCATTTT. Residues: CASSTTGGGQPQHF.

The chain combines TRBV2 with TRBJ2-3; TRBD1 matches at 7 bases. The V segment lost 2 bases and the J segment 1 base; nucleotides outside the gene matches: 0. CDR1 and CDR2 (germline): SNHLY, FYNNEI. There are 14 residues in the CDR3. The CDR3 region is CASSEQGGTDTQYF. CDR3 nucleotides: TGTGCCAGCAGTGAACAGGGGGGCACAGATACGCAGTATTTT.

This clone came up once. This chain links TRBV18 with TRBJ1-2; D gene uncertain. Germline CDR1 reads KGHSH; CDR2 reads LQKENI. Trimming took off 0 bases at V and 8 bases at J, with 7 bases between the two ends. The CDR3 spans 12 residues. CDR3 region: CASSPPVGGYTF. In nucleotides, the CDR3 is TGTGCCAGCTCACCACCTGTAGGCGGCTACACCTTC.

The chain employs TRBV28 and TRBJ2-5, with D perhaps matching TRBD1 (5 bases). Germline-derived CDR1 and CDR2 are MDHEN and SYDVKM. V lost 5 bases, J lost 10 bases, and 11 bases lay in between. This CDR3 region has 11 residues. The CDR3 DNA is TGTGCCAGCAGTCTACGACAGTTCCAGTACTTC. Encoded protein: CASSLRQFQYF.

This chain joins TRBV18 and TRBJ2-7; 7 nucleotides agree with TRBD1. The CDR3 runs to 14 residues. Germline trimming cut 3 bases from V and 0 bases from J; bases unmatched to any gene: 2. CDR1 KGHSH and CDR2 LQKENI come from the germline V gene. The DNA for the CDR3 is TGTGCCAGCTCACCTTGGGACAGCTCCTACGAGCAGTACTTC. Translation gives CASSPWDSSYEQYF.

A single count supports this clone. The rearrangement joins TRBV15 to TRBJ2-3; possible D gene TRBD2, 7 bases. The CDR3 is 13 residues long. Germline loops: CDR1 LNHNV, CDR2 YYDKDF (reference sequence). V lost 8 bases and J 2 bases, leaving 11 bases between the germline ends. DNA of the CDR3: TGTGCCACCTGGGGGGGGCTCACAGATACGCAGTATTTT. Its translation is CATWGGLTDTQYF.

About this clone: Sequence at one end of the junction differs from germline and may be a read error. This rearrangement joins TRBV7-3 to TRBJ2-2; 10 nucleotides align to TRBD2. Germline CDR1 SGHTA, CDR2 FQGTGA. The CDR3 runs to 20 residues. The DNA of the CDR3 is TGTGCCAGCAGCCGACTCCCCGGGACTAGCGCACCCGCGAACACCGGGGAGCTGCTTTTT. Translated: CASSRLPGTSAPANTGELLF.

The chain is built from TRBV19 and TRBJ1-1; 9 bases fit TRBD1. The CDR3 is 14 residues long. Germline V gene data show CDR1 as LNHDA and CDR2 as SQIVND (reference sequence). With 6 bases clipped from V and 2 bases from J, the junction kept 4 bases outside the gene matches. CDR3 in DNA: TGTGCCAGTAGGTGGACAGGGGCTAACACTGAAGCTTTCTTT. Encoded protein: CASRWTGANTEAFF.

This CDR3 is CASSPLGRGLSYEQYF. The CDR3 coding sequence is TGTGCCAGCTCACCGCTGGGGCGGGGCCTTTCCTACGAGCAGTACTTC. This chain links TRBV18 with TRBJ2-7, with D tentatively TRBD2 (6 bases). Trimming shortened V by 3 bases and J by 1 base, and 16 bases separated the two germline ends. This CDR3 contains 16 residues. The germline CDR1 and CDR2 sequences are KGHSH and LQKENI.

The V call is TRBV2, the J call TRBJ2-1; D is ambiguous. This CDR3 has 13 residues. Trimming took 5 bases from V and 0 from J, leaving 5 bases between them. In germline, CDR1 is SNHLY, CDR2 FYNNEI. CDR3 bases: TGTGCCAGCAGTCCTACCTCCTACAATGAGCAGTTCTTC. Its translation: CASSPTSYNEQFF.

The genes are TRBV30 and TRBJ1-2; 9 nucleotides align to TRBD1. With 3 bases clipped from V and 7 bases from J, the junction kept 6 bases outside the gene matches. CDR3 length equals 13 residues. Germline V gene data show CDR1 as GTSNPN and CDR2 as SVGIG (reference sequence). The CDR3, as DNA: TGTGCCTGGAGGACGGACAGGGGAACTGGCTACACCTTC. Its translation is CAWRTDRGTGYTF. Filled out from reference TRBV30 and TRBJ1-2, the complete variable domain reads SQTIHQWPATLVQPVGSPLSLECTVEGTSNPNLYWYRQAAGRGLQLLFYSVGIGQISSEVPQNLSASRPQDRQFILSSKKLLLSDSGFYLCAWRTDRGTGYTFGSGTRLTVV.

This chain connects TRBV30 to TRBJ1-4, with 7 positions matching TRBD1. The CDR3 totals 15 residues. CDR1 is GTSNPN, CDR2 SVGIG, per germline (reference sequence). V was clipped by 1 base and J by 0 bases; unmatched bases: 2. The CDR3 sequence: CAWSADRATNEKLFF. CDR3 in DNA: TGTGCCTGGAGTGCCGACAGGGCAACTAATGAAAAACTGTTTTTT. The full variable domain, in which reference TRBV30 and TRBJ1-4 provide the parts outside the CDR3, is SQTIHQWPATLVQPVGSPLSLECTVEGTSNPNLYWYRQAAGRGLQLLFYSVGIGQISSEVPQNLSASRPQDRQFILSSKKLLLSDSGFYLCAWSADRATNEKLFFGSGTQLSVL.

The chain is built from TRBV27 and TRBJ2-7; 10 nucleotides line up with TRBD1. V lost 8 bases and J lost 6; bases outside the gene matches: 10. The germline V gene has CDR1 MNHEY and CDR2 SMNVEV (reference sequence). The CDR3 covers 14 residues. As DNA, the CDR3 is TGTGCCAGCTCCGACGGGACAGGGGCCCTCGAGCAGTACTTC. Translation gives CASSDGTGALEQYF.

The sample holds one count of this clone. This chain uses TRBV5-1 with TRBJ2-4; D unresolved. CDR3 length: 17 amino acids. Per the germline V gene, CDR1 is SGHRS and CDR2 is YFSETQ. Between the trimmed V and J ends, which lost 3 bases and 0 bases, there was a span of 16 bases. CDR3 sequence (DNA): TGCGCCAGCAGCTCAAACCTCGGGTCGTCAGCCAAAAACATTCAGTACTTC. This codes for CASSSNLGSSAKNIQYF.

This chain uses TRBV5-1 with TRBJ2-1; D may be TRBD2 (6 bases). Looked up from germline, CDR1 is SGHRS and CDR2 is YFSETQ. The germline V and J ends were trimmed by 0 bases and 10 bases, with 14 bases remaining between them. The CDR3 extends over 14 amino acids. This chain's CDR3 is CASSLAGQGGEQFF. The CDR3 nucleotides read TGCGCCAGCAGCTTGGCCGGGCAGGGAGGCGAGCAGTTCTTC. Using reference TRBV5-1 and TRBJ2-1 for the parts outside the CDR3, the full variable domain is KAGVTQTPRYLIKTRGQQVTLSCSPISGHRSVSWYQQTPGQGLQFLFEYFSETQRNKGNFPGRFSGRQFSNSRSEMNVSTLELGDSALYLCASSLAGQGGEQFFGPGTRLTVL.

V usage is TRBV28 and J usage is TRBJ1-4, with TRBD1 as a possible D gene (6 bases). Trimming pared 4 bases from V and 7 bases from J, leaving 16 bases between. Germline values: CDR1 MDHEN, CDR2 SYDVKM. The CDR3 length is 15 residues. The CDR3 loop reads CASSWGSGTFEKLFF. The CDR3 nucleotides read TGTGCCAGCAGTTGGGGGTCTGGGACATTTGAAAAACTGTTTTTT. The whole variable domain, remainder taken from reference TRBV28 and TRBJ1-4, is DVKVTQSSRYLVKRTGEKVFLECVQDMDHENMFWYRQDPGLGLRLIYFSYDVKMKEKGDIPEGYSVSREKKERFSLILESASTNQTSMYLCASSWGSGTFEKLFFGSGTQLSVL.

The CDR3 region is CASSPSQSDRDFYNEQFF. The CDR3 DNA reads TGTGCCAGCAGTCCATCCCAGTCCGACAGGGATTTTTACAATGAGCAGTTCTTC. The rearrangement uses TRBV7-3 and TRBJ2-1; 7 nucleotides line up with TRBD1. The CDR3 totals 18 residues. Germline loops: CDR1 SGHTA, CDR2 FQGTGA. V lost 6 bases and J lost 4; bases outside the gene matches: 18. The variable domain in full, with the rest retrieved from reference TRBV7-3 and TRBJ2-1, is GAGVSQTPSNKVTEKGKYVELRCDPISGHTALYWYRQSLGQGPEFLIYFQGTGAADDSGLPNDRFFAVRPEGSVSTLKIQRTERGDSAVYLCASSPSQSDRDFYNEQFFGPGTRLTVL.

This sequence joins TRBV6-5 and TRBJ2-3; maybe TRBD1 (5 bases). Germline-derived CDR1 and CDR2 are MNHEY and SVGAGI. Trimming left V 0 bases short and J 2 bases short, with 12 bases between. This CDR3 comprises 16 residues. In DNA form, the CDR3 reads TGTGCCAGCAGTTACTCCGCCAGGGTGGACACAGATACGCAGTATTTT. This sequence encodes CASSYSARVDTDTQYF.